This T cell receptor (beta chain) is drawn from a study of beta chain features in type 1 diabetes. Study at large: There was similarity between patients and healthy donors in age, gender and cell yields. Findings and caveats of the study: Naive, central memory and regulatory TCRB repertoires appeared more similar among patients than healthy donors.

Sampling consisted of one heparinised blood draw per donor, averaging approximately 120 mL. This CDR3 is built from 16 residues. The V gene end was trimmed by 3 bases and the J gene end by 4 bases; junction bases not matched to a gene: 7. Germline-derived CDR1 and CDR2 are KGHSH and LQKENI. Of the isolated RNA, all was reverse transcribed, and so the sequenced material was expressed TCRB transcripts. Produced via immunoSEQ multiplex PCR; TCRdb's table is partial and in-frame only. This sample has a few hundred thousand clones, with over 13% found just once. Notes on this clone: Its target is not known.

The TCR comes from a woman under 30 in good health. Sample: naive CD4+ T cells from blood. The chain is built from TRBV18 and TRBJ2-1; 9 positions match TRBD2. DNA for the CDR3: TGTGCCAGCTCACCTCAATCAGGACTAGCGTACAATGAGCAGTTCTTC. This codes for CASSPQSGLAYNEQFF. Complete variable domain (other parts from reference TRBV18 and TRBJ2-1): NAGVMQNPRHLVRRRGQEARLRCSPMKGHSHVYWYRQLPEEGLKFMVYLQKENIIDESGMPKERFSAEFPKEGPSILRIQQVVRGDSAAYFCASSPQSGLAYNEQFFGPGTRLTVL.